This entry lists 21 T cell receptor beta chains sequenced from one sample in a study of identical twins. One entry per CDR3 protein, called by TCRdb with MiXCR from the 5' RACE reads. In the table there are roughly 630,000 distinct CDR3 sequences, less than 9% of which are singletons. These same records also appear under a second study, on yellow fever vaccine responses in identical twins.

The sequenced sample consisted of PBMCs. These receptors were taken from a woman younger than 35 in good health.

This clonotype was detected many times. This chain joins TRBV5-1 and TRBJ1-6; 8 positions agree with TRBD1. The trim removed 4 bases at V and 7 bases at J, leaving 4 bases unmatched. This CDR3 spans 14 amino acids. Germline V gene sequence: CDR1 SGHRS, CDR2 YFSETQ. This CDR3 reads CASSATGANSPLHF. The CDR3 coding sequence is TGCGCCAGCAGCGCGACAGGGGCCAATTCACCCCTCCACTTT.

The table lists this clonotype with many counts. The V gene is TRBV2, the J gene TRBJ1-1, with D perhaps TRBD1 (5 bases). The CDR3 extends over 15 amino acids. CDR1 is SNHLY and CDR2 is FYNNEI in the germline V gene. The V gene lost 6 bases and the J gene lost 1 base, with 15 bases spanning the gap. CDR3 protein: CASRFRDGANTEAFF. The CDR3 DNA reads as TGTGCCAGCAGGTTCCGGGACGGAGCGAACACTGAAGCTTTCTTT.

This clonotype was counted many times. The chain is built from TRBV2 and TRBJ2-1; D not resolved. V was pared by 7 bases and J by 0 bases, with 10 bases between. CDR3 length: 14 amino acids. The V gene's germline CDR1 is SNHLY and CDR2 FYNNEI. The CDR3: CASTFGFSYNEQFF. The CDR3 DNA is TGTGCCAGCACATTTGGCTTCTCCTACAATGAGCAGTTCTTC.

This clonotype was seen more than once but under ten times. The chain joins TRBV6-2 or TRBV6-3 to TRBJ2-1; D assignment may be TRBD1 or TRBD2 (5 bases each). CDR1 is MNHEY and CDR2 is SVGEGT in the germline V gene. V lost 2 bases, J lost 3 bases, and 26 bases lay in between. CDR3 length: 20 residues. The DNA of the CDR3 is TGTGCCAGCAGTTACGAGGGTGGGGTAATTGGGGGATACCGCTACAATGAGCAGTTCTTC. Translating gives CASSYEGGVIGGYRYNEQFF.

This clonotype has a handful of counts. The CDR3 nucleotides read TGTGCCAGCAGTTGGAGGATCGGCACAGATACGCAGTATTTT. Its translation is CASSWRIGTDTQYF. V is TRBV12-3 or TRBV12-4 and J is TRBJ2-3; D perhaps matches TRBD2 (5 bases). Trimming removed 4 bases from V and 1 base from J, with 9 bases in between. The CDR3 has 14 residues.

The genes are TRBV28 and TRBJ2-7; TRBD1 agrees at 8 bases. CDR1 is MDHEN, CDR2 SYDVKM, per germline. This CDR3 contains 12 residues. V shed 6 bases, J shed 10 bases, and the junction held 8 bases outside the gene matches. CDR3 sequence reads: CASSSGGQSQYV. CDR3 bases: TGTGCCAGCAGCTCAGGGGGCCAGTCACAGTACGTC.

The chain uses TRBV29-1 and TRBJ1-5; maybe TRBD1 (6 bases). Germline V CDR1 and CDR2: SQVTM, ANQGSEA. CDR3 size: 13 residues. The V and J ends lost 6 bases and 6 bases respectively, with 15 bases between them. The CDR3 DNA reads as TGCAGCGTCCTTGGGGGGCTGGGTCAGCCCCAGCATTTT. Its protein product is CSVLGGLGQPQHF.

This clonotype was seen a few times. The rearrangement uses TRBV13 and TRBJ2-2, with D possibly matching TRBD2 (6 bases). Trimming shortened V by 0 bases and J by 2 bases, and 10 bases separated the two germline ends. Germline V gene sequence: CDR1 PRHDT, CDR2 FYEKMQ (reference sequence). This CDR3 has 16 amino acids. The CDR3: CASSLGAGHNTGELFF. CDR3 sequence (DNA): TGTGCCAGCAGCTTAGGAGCGGGTCATAACACCGGGGAGCTGTTTTTT.

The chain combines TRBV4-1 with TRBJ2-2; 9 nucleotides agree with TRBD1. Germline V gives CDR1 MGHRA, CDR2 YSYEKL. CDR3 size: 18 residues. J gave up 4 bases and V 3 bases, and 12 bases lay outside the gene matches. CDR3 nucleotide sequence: TGCGCCAGCAGCCAGAAAAAAGGACAGGGGTCGGGCACCGGGGAGCTGTTTTTT. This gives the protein CASSQKKGQGSGTGELFF.

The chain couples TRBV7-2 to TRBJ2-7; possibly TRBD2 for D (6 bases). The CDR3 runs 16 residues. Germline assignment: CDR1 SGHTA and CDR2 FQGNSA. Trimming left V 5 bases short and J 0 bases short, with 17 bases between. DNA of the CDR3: TGTGCCAGCAGCCCGGGACTCCTCGGGGGCTCCTACGAGCAGTACTTC. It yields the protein CASSPGLLGGSYEQYF.

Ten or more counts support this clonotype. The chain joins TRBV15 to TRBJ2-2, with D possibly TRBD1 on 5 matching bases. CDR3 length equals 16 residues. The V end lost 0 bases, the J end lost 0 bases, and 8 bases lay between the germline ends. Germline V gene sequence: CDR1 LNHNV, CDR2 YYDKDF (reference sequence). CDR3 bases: TGTGCCACCAGCAGAGACAGGGCCCCGAACACCGGGGAGCTGTTTTTT. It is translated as CATSRDRAPNTGELFF.

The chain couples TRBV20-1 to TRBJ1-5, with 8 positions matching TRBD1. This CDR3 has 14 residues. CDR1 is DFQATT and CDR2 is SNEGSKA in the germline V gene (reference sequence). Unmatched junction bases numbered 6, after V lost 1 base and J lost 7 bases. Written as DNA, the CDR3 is TGCAGTGCTAGAGTAGCAGGGGGCATACAGCCCCAGCATTTT. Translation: CSARVAGGIQPQHF.

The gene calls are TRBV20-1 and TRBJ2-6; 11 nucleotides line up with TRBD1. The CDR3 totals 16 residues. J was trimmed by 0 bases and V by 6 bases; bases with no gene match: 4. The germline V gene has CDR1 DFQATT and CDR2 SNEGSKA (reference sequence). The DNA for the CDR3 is TGCAGTGCCGGACAGGGGGCCCTCTCTGGGGCCAACGTCCTGACTTTC. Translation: CSAGQGALSGANVLTF.

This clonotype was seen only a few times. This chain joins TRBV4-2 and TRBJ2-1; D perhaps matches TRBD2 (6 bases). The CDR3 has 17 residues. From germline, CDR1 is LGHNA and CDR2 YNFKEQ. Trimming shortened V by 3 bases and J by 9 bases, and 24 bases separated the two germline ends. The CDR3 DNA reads TGTGCCAGCAGCCAGGACACGACTAGTCGGATAGGACTTGAGCAGTTCTTC. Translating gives CASSQDTTSRIGLEQFF.

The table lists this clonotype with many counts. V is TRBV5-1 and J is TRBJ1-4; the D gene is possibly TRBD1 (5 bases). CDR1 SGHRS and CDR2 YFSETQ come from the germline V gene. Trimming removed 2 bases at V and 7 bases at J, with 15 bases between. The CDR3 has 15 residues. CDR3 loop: CASSFGAAQGEKLFF. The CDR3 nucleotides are TGCGCCAGCAGCTTCGGGGCCGCTCAGGGTGAAAAACTGTTTTTT.

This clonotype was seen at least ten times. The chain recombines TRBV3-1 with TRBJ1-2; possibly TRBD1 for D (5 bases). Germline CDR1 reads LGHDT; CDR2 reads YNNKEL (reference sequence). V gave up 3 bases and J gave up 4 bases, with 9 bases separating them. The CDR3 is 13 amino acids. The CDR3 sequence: CASSHRAGYGYTF. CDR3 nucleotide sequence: TGTGCCAGCAGCCACAGGGCTGGCTATGGCTACACCTTC.

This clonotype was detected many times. The CDR3 loop is CASSQSPPEVTDTQYF. The DNA for the CDR3 is TGTGCCAGCAGCCAATCGCCCCCTGAGGTCACAGATACGCAGTATTTT. The rearrangement uses TRBV16 and TRBJ2-3; D not certain. The CDR3 contains 16 residues. Germline lookup yields CDR1 KGHSY and CDR2 FQNENV. V lost 0 bases and J lost 2, with 12 bases in between.

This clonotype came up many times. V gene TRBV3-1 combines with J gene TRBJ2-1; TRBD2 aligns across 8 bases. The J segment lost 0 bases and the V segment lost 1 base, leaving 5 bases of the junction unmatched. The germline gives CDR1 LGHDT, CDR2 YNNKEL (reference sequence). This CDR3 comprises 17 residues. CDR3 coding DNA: TGTGCCAGCAGCCAAGGGCTAGCGGGCCTCTCCTACAATGAGCAGTTCTTC. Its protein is CASSQGLAGLSYNEQFF.

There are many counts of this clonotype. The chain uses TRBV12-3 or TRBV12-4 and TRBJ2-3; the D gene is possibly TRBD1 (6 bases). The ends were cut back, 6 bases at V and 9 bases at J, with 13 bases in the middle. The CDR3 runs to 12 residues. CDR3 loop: CASSLQGITQYF. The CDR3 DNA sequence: TGTGCCAGCAGCCTACAGGGAATAACGCAGTATTTT.

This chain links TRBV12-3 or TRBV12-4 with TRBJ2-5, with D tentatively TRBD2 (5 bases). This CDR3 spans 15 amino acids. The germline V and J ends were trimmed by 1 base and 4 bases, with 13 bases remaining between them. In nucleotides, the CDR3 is TGTGCCAGCAGTTTAGGGGTTAGGAGGACAGAGACCCAGTACTTC. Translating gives CASSLGVRRTETQYF.

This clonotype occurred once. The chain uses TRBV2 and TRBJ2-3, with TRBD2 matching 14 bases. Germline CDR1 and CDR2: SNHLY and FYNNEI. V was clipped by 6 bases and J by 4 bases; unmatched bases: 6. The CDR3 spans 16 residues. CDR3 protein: CASRSTSGGAADTQYF. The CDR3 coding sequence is TGTGCCAGCAGATCGACTAGCGGGGGGGCCGCAGATACGCAGTATTTT.